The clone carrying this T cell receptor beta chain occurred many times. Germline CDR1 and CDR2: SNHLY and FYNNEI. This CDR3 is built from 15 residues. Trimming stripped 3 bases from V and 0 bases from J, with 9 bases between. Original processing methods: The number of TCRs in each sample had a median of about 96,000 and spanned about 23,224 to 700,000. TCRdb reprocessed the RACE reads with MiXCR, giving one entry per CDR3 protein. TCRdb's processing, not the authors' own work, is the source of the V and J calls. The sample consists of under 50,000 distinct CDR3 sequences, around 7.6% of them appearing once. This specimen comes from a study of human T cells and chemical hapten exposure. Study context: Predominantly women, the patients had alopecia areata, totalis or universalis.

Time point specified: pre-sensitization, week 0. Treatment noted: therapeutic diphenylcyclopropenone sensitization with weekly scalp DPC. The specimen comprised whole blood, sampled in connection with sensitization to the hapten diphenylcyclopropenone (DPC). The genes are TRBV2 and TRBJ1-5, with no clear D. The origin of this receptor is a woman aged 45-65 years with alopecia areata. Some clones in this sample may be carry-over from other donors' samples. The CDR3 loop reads CASSDGVYSNQPQHF. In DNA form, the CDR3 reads TGTGCCAGCAGTGATGGGGTATATAGCAATCAGCCCCAGCATTTT. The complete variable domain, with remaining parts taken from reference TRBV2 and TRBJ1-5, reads EPEVTQTPSHQVTQMGQEVILRCVPISNHLYFYWYRQILGQKVEFLVSFYNNEISEKSEIFDDQFSVERPDGSNFTLKIRSTKLEDSAMYFCASSDGVYSNQPQHFGDGTRLSIL.